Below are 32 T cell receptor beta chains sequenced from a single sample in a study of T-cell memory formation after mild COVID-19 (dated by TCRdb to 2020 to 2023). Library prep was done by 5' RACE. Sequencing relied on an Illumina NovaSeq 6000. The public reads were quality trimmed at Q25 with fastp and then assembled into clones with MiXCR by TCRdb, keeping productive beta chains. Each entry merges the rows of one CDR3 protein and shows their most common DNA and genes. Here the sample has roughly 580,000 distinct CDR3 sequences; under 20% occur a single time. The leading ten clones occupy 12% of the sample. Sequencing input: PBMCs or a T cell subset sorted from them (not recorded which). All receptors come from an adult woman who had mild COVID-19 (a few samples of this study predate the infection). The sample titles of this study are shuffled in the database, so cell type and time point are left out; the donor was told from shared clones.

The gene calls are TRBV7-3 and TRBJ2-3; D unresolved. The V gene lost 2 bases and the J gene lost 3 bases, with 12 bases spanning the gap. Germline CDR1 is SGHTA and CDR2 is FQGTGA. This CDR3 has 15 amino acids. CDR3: CASSLGLEATDTQYF. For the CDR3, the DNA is TGTGCCAGCAGCTTAGGTCTTGAGGCGACAGATACGCAGTATTTT.

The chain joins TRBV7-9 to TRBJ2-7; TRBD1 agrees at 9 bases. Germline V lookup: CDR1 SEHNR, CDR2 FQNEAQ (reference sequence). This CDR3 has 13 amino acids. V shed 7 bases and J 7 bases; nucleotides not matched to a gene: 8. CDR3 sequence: CASTRDRAREQYF. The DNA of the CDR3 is TGTGCCAGCACCCGGGACAGGGCGAGGGAGCAGTACTTC. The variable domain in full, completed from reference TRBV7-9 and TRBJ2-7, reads DTGVSQNPRHKITKRGQNVTFRCDPISEHNRLYWYRQTLGQGPEFLTYFQNEAQLEKSRLLSDRFSAERPKGSFSTLEIQRTEQGDSAMYLCASTRDRAREQYFGPGTRLTVT.

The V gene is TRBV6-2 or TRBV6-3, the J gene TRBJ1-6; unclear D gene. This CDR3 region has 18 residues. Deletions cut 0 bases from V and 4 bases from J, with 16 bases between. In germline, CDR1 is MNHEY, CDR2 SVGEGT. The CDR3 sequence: CASSYSGGGGRYNSPLHF. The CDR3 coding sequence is TGTGCCAGCAGTTACTCGGGCGGCGGAGGACGGTATAATTCACCCCTCCACTTT.

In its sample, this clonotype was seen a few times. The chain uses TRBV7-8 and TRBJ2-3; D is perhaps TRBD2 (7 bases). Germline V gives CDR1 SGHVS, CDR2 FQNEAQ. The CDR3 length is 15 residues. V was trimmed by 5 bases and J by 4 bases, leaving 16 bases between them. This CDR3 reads CASSLRVGGADTQYF. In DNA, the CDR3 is TGTGCCAGCAGCCTCCGTGTAGGGGGGGCAGATACGCAGTATTTT. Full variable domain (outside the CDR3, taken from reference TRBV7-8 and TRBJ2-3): GAGVSQSPRYKVAKRGQDVALRCDPISGHVSLFWYQQALGQGPEFLTYFQNEAQLDKSGLPSDRFFAERPEGSVSTLKIQRTQQEDSAVYLCASSLRVGGADTQYFGPGTRLTVL.

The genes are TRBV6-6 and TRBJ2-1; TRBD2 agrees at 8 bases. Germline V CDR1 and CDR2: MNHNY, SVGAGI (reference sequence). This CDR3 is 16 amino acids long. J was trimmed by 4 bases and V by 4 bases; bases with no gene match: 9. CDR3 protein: CASSSPRAGDYNEQFF. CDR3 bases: TGTGCCAGCAGTTCCCCTAGAGCGGGGGATTACAATGAGCAGTTCTTC.

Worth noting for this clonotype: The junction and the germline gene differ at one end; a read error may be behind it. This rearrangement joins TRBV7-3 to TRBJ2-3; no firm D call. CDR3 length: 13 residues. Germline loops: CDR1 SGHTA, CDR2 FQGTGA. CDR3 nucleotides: TGTGACAGCAGCTTAACTAGCACAGATACGCAGTATTTT. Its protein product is CDSSLTSTDTQYF.

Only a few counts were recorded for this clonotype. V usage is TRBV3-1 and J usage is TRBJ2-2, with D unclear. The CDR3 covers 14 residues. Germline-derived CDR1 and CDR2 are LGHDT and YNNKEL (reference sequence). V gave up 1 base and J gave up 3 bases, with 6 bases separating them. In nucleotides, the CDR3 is TGTGCCAGCAGCCAAGTACCTTACACCGGGGAGCTGTTTTTT. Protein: CASSQVPYTGELFF. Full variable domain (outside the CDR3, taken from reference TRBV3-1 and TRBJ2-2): DTAVSQTPKYLVTQMGNDKSIKCEQNLGHDTMYWYKQDSKKFLKIMFSYNNKELIINETVPNRFSPKSPDKAHLNLHINSLELGDSAVYFCASSQVPYTGELFFGEGSRLTVL.

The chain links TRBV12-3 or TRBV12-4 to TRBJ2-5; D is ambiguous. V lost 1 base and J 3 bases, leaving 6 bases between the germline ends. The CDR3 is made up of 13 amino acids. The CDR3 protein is CASSLDEEETQYF. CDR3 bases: TGTGCCAGCAGTTTAGATGAGGAAGAGACCCAGTACTTC.

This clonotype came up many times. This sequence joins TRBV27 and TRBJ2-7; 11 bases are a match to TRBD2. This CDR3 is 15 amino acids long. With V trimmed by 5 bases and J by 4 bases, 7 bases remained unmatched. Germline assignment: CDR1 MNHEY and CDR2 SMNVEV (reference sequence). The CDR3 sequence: CASSLAGTSGYEQYF. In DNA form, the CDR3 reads TGTGCCAGCAGTCTAGCCGGGACTAGCGGATACGAGCAGTACTTC.

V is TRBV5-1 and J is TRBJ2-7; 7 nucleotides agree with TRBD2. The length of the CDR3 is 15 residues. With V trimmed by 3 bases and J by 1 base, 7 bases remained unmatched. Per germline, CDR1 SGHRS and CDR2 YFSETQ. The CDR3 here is CASSSGTTNSYEQYF. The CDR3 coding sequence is TGCGCCAGCAGCTCCGGGACTACCAATTCCTACGAGCAGTACTTC. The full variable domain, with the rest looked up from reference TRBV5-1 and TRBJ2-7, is KAGVTQTPRYLIKTRGQQVTLSCSPISGHRSVSWYQQTPGQGLQFLFEYFSETQRNKGNFPGRFSGRQFSNSRSEMNVSTLELGDSALYLCASSSGTTNSYEQYFGPGTRLTVT.

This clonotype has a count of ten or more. The CDR3: CASSPRGTSAYEQYF. CDR3 in DNA: TGTGCCAGCAGCCCCCGCGGGACTAGCGCGTACGAGCAGTACTTC. The chain uses TRBV3-1 and TRBJ2-7, with 10 positions matching TRBD2. CDR3 length equals 15 residues. CDR1 is LGHDT, CDR2 YNNKEL, per germline (reference sequence). Losses at the gene ends were 4 bases for V and 4 bases for J; bases not matched to a gene: 7.

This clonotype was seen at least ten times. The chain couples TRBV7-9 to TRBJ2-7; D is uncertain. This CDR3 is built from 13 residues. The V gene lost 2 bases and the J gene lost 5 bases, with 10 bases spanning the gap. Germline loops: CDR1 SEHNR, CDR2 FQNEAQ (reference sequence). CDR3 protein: CASSLPPQDEQYF. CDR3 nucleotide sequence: TGTGCCAGCAGCTTACCCCCCCAAGACGAGCAGTACTTC.

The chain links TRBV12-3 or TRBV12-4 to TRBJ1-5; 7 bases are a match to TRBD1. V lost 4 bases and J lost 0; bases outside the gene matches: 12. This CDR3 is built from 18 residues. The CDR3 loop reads CASSSTGSQTLSNQPQHF. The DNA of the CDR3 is TGTGCCAGCAGTTCGACAGGGAGCCAGACCCTTAGCAATCAGCCCCAGCATTTT.

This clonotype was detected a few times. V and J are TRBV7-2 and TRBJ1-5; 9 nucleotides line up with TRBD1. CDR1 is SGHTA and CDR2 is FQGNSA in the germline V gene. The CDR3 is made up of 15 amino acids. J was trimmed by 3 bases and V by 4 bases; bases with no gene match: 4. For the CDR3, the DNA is TGTGCCAGCAGCTACCGGACAGGGGACAATCAGCCCCAGCATTTT. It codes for CASSYRTGDNQPQHF.

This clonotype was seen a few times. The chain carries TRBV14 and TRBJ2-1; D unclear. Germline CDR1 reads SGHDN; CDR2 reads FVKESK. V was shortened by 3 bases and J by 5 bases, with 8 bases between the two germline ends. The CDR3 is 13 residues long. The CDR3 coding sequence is TGTGCCAGCAGCCAGTTTCGTAACAATGAGCAGTTCTTC. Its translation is CASSQFRNNEQFF.

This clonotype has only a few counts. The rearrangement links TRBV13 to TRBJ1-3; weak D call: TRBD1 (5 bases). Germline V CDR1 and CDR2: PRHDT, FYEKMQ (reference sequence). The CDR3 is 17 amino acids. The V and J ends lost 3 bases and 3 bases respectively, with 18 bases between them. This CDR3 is CASSFAVGQGNGNTIYF. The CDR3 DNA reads TGTGCCAGCAGCTTTGCCGTAGGGCAGGGAAATGGAAACACCATATATTTT.

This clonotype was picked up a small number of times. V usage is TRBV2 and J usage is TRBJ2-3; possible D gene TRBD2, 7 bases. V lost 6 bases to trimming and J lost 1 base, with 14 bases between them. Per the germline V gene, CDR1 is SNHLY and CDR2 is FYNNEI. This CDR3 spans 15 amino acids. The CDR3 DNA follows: TGTGCCAGCAGCCGGAACGGGGGGCGCACAGATACGCAGTATTTT. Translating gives CASSRNGGRTDTQYF.

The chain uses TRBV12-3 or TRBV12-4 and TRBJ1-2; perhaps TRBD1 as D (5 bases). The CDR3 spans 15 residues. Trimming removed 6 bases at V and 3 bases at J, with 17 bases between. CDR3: CASRGQEASDYGYTF. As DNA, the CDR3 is TGTGCCAGCAGGGGGCAGGAGGCGAGTGACTATGGCTACACCTTC.

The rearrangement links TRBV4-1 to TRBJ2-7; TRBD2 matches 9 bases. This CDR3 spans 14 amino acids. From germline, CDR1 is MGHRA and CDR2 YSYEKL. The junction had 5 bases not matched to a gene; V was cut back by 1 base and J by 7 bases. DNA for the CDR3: TGCGCCAGCAGCCAAGGGCTAGCGGGGTTGGAGCAGTACTTC. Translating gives CASSQGLAGLEQYF.

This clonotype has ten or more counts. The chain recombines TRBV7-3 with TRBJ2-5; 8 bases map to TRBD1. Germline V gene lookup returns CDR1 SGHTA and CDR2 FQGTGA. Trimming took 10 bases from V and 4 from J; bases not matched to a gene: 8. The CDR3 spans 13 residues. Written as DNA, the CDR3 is TGTGCCACCGGACAGGGTATGGGAGAGACCCAGTACTTC. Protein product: CATGQGMGETQYF.

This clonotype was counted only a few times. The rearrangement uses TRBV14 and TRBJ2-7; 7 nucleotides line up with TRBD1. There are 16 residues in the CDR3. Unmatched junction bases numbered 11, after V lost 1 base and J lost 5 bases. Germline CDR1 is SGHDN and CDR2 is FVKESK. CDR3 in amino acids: CASSQVLKGAGNEQYF. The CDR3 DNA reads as TGTGCCAGCAGCCAAGTCCTTAAGGGGGCTGGGAACGAGCAGTACTTC.

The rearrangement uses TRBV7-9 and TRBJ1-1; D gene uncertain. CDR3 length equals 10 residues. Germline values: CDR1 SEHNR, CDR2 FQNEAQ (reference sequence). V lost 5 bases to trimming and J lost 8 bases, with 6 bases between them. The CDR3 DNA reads TGTGCCAGCAGCATGGGCGAAGCTTTCTTT. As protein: CASSMGEAFF.

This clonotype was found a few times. The CDR3 is CATSRDLGGRTYEQYF. DNA for the CDR3: TGTGCCACCAGCAGAGATCTTGGGGGGAGAACCTACGAGCAGTACTTC. The chain uses TRBV15 and TRBJ2-7, with D tentatively TRBD2 (6 bases). V was shortened by 0 bases and J by 2 bases, with 14 bases between the two germline ends. The CDR3 is 16 residues long. From germline, CDR1 is LNHNV and CDR2 YYDKDF (reference sequence).

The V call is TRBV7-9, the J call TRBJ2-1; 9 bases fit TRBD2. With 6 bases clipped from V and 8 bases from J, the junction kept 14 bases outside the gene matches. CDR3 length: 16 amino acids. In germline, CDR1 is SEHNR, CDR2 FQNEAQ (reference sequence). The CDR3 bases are TGTGCCAGCAGACCAACCCCGGGACTAGCCCGGCATGAGCAGTTCTTC. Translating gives CASRPTPGLARHEQFF.

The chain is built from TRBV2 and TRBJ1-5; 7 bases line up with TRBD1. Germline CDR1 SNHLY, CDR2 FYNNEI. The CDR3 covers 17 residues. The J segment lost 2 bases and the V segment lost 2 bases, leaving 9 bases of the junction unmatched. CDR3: CASSERLAGGGNQPQHF. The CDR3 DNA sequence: TGTGCCAGCAGTGAAAGGTTGGCAGGGGGAGGCAATCAGCCCCAGCATTTT.

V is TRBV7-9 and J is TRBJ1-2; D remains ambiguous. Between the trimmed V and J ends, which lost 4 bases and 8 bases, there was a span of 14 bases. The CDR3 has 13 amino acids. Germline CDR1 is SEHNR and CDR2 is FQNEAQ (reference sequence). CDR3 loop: CASSSLGIRGYTF. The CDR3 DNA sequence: TGTGCCAGCAGCTCCTTGGGGATTCGGGGCTACACCTTC.

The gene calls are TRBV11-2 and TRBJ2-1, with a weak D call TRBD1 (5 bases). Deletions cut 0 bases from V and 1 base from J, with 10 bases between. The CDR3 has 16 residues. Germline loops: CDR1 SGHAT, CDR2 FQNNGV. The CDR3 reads CASSLEFDSSYNEQFF. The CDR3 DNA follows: TGTGCCAGCAGCTTAGAGTTCGACAGTTCCTACAATGAGCAGTTCTTC.

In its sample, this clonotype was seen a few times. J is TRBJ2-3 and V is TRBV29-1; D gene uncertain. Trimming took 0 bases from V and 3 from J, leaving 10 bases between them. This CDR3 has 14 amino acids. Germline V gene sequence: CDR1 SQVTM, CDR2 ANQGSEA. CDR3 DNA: TGCAGCGTTGAAGACGGGTACATTACAGATACGCAGTATTTT. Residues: CSVEDGYITDTQYF.

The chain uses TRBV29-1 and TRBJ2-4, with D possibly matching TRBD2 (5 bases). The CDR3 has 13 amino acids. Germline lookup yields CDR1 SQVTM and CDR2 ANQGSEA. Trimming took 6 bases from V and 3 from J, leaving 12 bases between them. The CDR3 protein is CSVTGLDKNIQYF. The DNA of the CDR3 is TGCAGCGTAACGGGGTTGGACAAAAACATTCAGTACTTC.

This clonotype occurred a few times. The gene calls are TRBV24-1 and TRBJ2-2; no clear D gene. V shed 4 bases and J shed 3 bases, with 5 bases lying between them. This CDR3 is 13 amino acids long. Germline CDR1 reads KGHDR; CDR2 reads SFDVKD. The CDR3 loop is CATSDPYTGELFF. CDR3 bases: TGTGCCACCAGTGACCCGTACACCGGGGAGCTGTTTTTT.

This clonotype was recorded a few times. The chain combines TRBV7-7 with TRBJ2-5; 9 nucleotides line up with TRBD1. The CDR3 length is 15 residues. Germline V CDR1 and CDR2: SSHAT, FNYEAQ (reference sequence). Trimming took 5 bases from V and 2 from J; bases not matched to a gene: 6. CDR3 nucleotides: TGTGCCAGCAGCCTGGACAGGGGCGTACAAGAGACCCAGTACTTC. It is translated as CASSLDRGVQETQYF.

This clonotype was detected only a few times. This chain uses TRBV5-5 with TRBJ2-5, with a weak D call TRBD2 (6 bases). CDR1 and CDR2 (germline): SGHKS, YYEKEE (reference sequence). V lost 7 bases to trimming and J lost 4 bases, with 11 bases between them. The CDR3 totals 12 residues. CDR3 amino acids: CASEPGGETQYF. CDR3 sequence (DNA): TGTGCCAGCGAGCCCGGGGGAGAGACCCAGTACTTC.